This T cell receptor beta chain stems from a study of T-cell reconstitution after alpha-beta-depleted transplantation in children. Preparing the TCRbeta library involved the use of unique molecular identifiers. TCRdb independently ran MiXCR on the PCR reads; one entry per CDR3 protein. The profile covers about 580,000 distinct CDR3 sequences, with about 21% appearing a single time and 12% to 15% taken by the ten largest. In this sample, this clonotype turned up a few times. The CDR3 has 16 residues. The V and J ends lost 0 bases and 0 bases respectively, with 9 bases between them. Germline CDR1 is LGHNA and CDR2 is YSLEER.

The sample in question was PBMCs, mostly from graft donor cells, obtained 360 days after TCRalphabeta/CD19-depleted stem cell transplant. This receptor was obtained from a boy less than two years old who had a stem cell transplant for acute myeloid leukemia, so the T cells may come from the graft donor. The V call is TRBV4-3, the J call TRBJ2-1; D unclear. CDR3 loop: CASSQETRPSYNEQFF. In DNA, the CDR3 is TGCGCCAGCAGCCAAGAGACTCGGCCCTCCTACAATGAGCAGTTCTTC.